This entry is about one T cell receptor (beta chain). Its cognate antigen is unknown. Coculture of mixed lymphocyte reaction cells was performed at 37°C for under seven days. This sample is part of a study of siplizumab effects on memory and regulatory T cells. The CDR3 is 15 residues long. Approximately 10^5 TCR templates underwent assay in every sample. Some clones are missing from TCRdb's copy, which holds only in-frame ones; the method was immunoSEQ multiplex PCR. The repertoire holds over 14,000 clones, with approximately 49% as singletons. Overall study findings and caveats: The alloresponse seemed to draw substantially on naive T cells, which appeared more diverse than memory cells. The authors mapped only a minor fraction of alloreactive clones to unstimulated subsets.

The specimen sequenced was CFSE-low (dividing) CD4+ T cells sorted from an allogeneic mixed lymphocyte reaction. This chain connects TRBV21-1 to TRBJ2-1; the D call TRBD2 from the table was never checked on the DNA. TRBV21-1 corresponds to a pseudogene. This receptor was obtained from a human donor in good health; the cells came from an allogeneic mixed lymphocyte reaction. The CDR3 region has the DNA TGTGCCAGCAGCAAAGGTCGGACGGGAACCCATGAGCAGTTCTTC. This codes for CASSKGRTGTHEQFF.